These 9 T cell receptor beta chains were sequenced from one sample in a study of T cells in Graves' hyperthyroidism and ophthalmopathy. Amplification targeted TCR beta CDR3 regions from RNA transcripts. With the HTBI primer set, the TCR CDR3 went through a first round of RT-PCR. From the multiplex PCR reads, TCRdb called clonotypes with MiXCR, one entry per CDR3 protein. The sample includes more than 300,000 distinct CDR3 sequences, roughly 18% of them seen just once. The specimen sequenced was blood. Source of these receptors: a man younger than 35 with Graves' ophthalmopathy.

This clonotype showed up many times. The chain employs TRBV7-2 and TRBJ1-1; D gene unclear. CDR3 size: 16 residues. Per the germline V gene, CDR1 is SGHTA and CDR2 is FQGNSA. The V end was cut by 5 bases, the J end by 1 base, with 17 bases between. The CDR3 spells CASSLARPVGNTEAFF. CDR3 in DNA: TGTGCCAGCAGCCTTGCTAGGCCGGTAGGGAACACTGAAGCTTTCTTT.

This chain joins TRBV7-8 and TRBJ1-2; TRBD1 matches 9 bases. Losses at the gene ends were 6 bases for V and 4 bases for J; bases not matched to a gene: 15. Looked up from germline, CDR1 is SGHVS and CDR2 is FQNEAQ. This CDR3 spans 17 amino acids. CDR3 in amino acids: CASRSTGGAEVSYGYTF. The CDR3 DNA reads as TGTGCCAGCAGATCAACAGGGGGCGCGGAGGTTAGCTATGGCTACACCTTC.

About this clonotype: A much larger clone differs from this one at a single base, so this may be a read error. The gene calls are TRBV10-3 and TRBJ1-4, with a possible D match to TRBD1 (6 bases). Trimming cost V 3 bases and J 5 bases, with 13 bases left between them. The CDR3 is made up of 15 amino acids. The germline V gene encodes CDR1 ENHRY and CDR2 SYGVKD. CDR3 sequence: CAISDWNRENEKLFF. CDR3 nucleotides: TGTGCCATCAGTGATTGGAACAGGGAGAATGAAAAACTGTTTTTT.

This clonotype has ten or more counts. The chain has TRBV12-3 or TRBV12-4 and TRBJ1-2; no reliable D call. Trimming shortened V by 4 bases and J by 3 bases, and 9 bases separated the two germline ends. CDR3 length equals 13 residues. The CDR3 spells CASSWASDYGYTF. DNA of the CDR3: TGTGCCAGCAGTTGGGCGTCGGACTATGGCTACACCTTC.

In this sample, this clonotype turned up a few times. This chain joins TRBV6-4 and TRBJ2-7, with TRBD1 as a possible D gene (5 bases). The germline V gene encodes CDR1 MRHNA and CDR2 SNTAGT. The V end lost 6 bases, the J end lost 4 bases, and 10 bases lay between the germline ends. This CDR3 has 12 amino acids. In DNA form, the CDR3 reads TGTGCCAGCAGAGGCAGGGATTACGAGCAGTACTTC. Translating it yields CASRGRDYEQYF.

Notes on this clonotype: Being one base from a much bigger clone, this may be a read error. The chain carries TRBV20-1 and TRBJ2-1, with 7 bases lining up with TRBD1. There are 13 residues in the CDR3. The trim removed 3 bases at V and 5 bases at J, leaving 4 bases unmatched. The V gene's germline CDR1 is DFQATT and CDR2 SNEGSKA (reference sequence). CDR3 sequence: CSASDRVDNEQFF. Here the CDR3 DNA reads TGCAGTGCTAGTGACAGGGTGGACAATGAGCAGTTCTTC.

This clonotype was observed at least ten times. V is TRBV29-1 and J is TRBJ2-7; a possible D gene is TRBD1 (6 bases). The CDR3 runs 12 residues. CDR1 is SQVTM, CDR2 ANQGSEA, per germline. The ends were cut back, 4 bases at V and 2 bases at J, with 9 bases in the middle. The CDR3 loop is CSVAGDTYEQYF. The CDR3, as DNA: TGCAGCGTTGCCGGGGACACCTACGAGCAGTACTTC.

Worth noting for this clonotype: This may be a read error: a much more frequent sequence differs by one nucleotide. The chain recombines TRBV7-2 with TRBJ2-6, with a weak D call TRBD1 (5 bases). Per the germline V gene, CDR1 is SGHTA and CDR2 is FQGNSA. CDR3 length: 16 amino acids. CDR3 loop: CASSPGPSSGANALTF. CDR3 coding DNA: TGTGCCAGCAGCCCAGGGCCGAGCTCTGGGGCCAACGCCCTGACTTTC. Full variable domain (remainder filled in from reference TRBV7-2 and TRBJ2-6): GAGVSQSPSNKVTEKGKDVELRCDPISGHTALYWYRQSLGQGLEFLIYFQGNSAPDKSGLPSDRFSAERTGGSVSTLTIQRTQQEDSAVYLCASSPGPSSGANALTFGAGSRLTVL.

This clonotype appeared many times. This rearrangement joins TRBV6-2 or TRBV6-3 to TRBJ1-1, with D tentatively TRBD1 (5 bases). V was clipped by 2 bases and J by 0 bases, with 13 bases between them. The CDR3 totals 16 residues. CDR1 is MNHEY, CDR2 SVGEGT, per germline. Here the CDR3 DNA reads TGTGCCAGCAGTTACGGGAGGGGCGGTATGAACACTGAAGCTTTCTTT. Encoded protein: CASSYGRGGMNTEAFF.